The rows below give T cell receptor beta chains drawn from one sample of a study of beta chain features in type 1 diabetes. Generated by immunoSEQ multiplex PCR, the TCRdb table keeps only in-frame clones and is missing some. The table includes 450,000 to 600,000 clones, 30% detected once. Sample: naive CD4+ T cells from blood. The receptor source for this set is a man younger than 35 in good health. The CDR3 runs from the conserved cysteine through the conserved F or W. Fields, in order: J gene, D gene, V gene, clone size, CDR3 protein, CDR3 DNA. A D gene is named only where the DNA matches it firmly. Clone size is shown for a subset of rows, as once, few, many or a class of expanded clone.

>TRBJ2-1|.|TRBV30|few
CAWSPASYTSYNEQFF
TGTGCCTGGAGTCCGGCCAGCTACACATCCTACAATGAGCAGTTCTTC
>TRBJ1-1|TRBD1|TRBV29-1|.
CSVDRDRVGTEAFF
TGCAGCGTTGACCGGGACAGGGTTGGCACTGAAGCTTTCTTT
>TRBJ1-4|TRBD1|TRBV30|.
CAWSVHSGQGEKLFF
TGTGCCTGGAGTGTACACTCGGGACAGGGGGAAAAACTGTTTTTT
>TRBJ2-7|TRBD1|TRBV30|.
CAWSALTGRDRGSYEQYF
TGTGCCTGGAGTGCCCTCACAGGGCGAGACAGGGGATCCTACGAGCAGTACTTC
>TRBJ2-3|TRBD2|TRBV7-9|.
CASSLGLAGLTQYF
TGTGCCAGCAGCTTGGGGCTAGCGGGATTGACGCAGTATTTT
>TRBJ2-1|.|TRBV28|few
CASRLGTYNEQFF
TGTGCCAGCAGATTGGGGACCTACAATGAGCAGTTCTTC
>TRBJ2-2|.|TRBV30|.
CAWSVMVGTGELFF
TGTGCCTGGAGTGTAATGGTGGGGACCGGGGAGCTGTTTTTT
>TRBJ2-4|.|TRBV12-5|.
CASGHRDTKNIQYF
TGTGCTAGTGGCCACCGGGACACCAAAAACATTCAGTACTTC
>TRBJ2-5|TRBD1|TRBV7-9|.
CASSSGQGGETQYF
TGTGCCAGCAGCTCGGGACAGGGAGGAGAGACCCAGTACTTC
>TRBJ2-7|.|TRBV1|few
CTSRKETDSYEQYF
TGCACCAGCAGGAAGGAGACGGACTCCTACGAGCAGTACTTC
>TRBJ2-5|.|TRBV9|once
CASSGPGVGETQYF
TGTGCCAGCAGCGGGCCGGGCGTCGGGGAGACCCAGTACTTC
>TRBJ2-5|.|TRBV30|few
CAGSRIGETQYF
TGTGCCGGGAGTAGGATAGGCGAGACCCAGTACTTC
>TRBJ1-3|.|TRBV15|.
CATSRGQGNTIYF
TGTGCCACCAGCAGAGGACAGGGAAACACCATATATTTT
>TRBJ2-7|TRBD1|TRBV10-3|.
CAISGPPHRGAYEQYF
TGTGCCATCAGTGGACCTCCTCACAGGGGTGCTTACGAGCAGTACTTC
>TRBJ2-2|TRBD2|TRBV29-1|few
CSVALLAGSNTGELFF
TGCAGCGTTGCCCTACTAGCGGGGTCGAACACCGGGGAGCTGTTTTTT
>TRBJ2-1|.|TRBV5-1|.
CASSWGGVSGNEQFF
TGCGCCAGCAGTTGGGGGGGCGTCTCAGGCAATGAGCAGTTCTTC
>TRBJ2-1|TRBD2|TRBV30|.
CAWSVRLAADNEQFF
TGTGCCTGGAGTGTACGACTAGCGGCTGACAATGAGCAGTTCTTC
>TRBJ2-1|TRBD2|TRBV28|.
CASSQTSLAYNEQFF
TGTGCCAGCAGTCAGACTAGCTTGGCCTACAATGAGCAGTTCTTC
>TRBJ2-7|TRBD1|TRBV10-3|.
CATTGQGTYEQYF
TGTGCCACAACTGGACAGGGAACCTACGAGCAGTACTTC
>TRBJ2-1|TRBD2|TRBV7-2|.
CASSLGTSPAHEQFF
TGTGCCAGCAGCCTCGGGACTAGCCCAGCCCATGAGCAGTTCTTC
>TRBJ2-3|.|TRBV30|.
CAWREGGPPWDTQYF
TGTGCCTGGAGAGAAGGCGGCCCACCATGGGATACGCAGTATTTT
>TRBJ2-3|.|TRBV30|few
CAWTGQGDTQYF
TGTGCCTGGACGGGGCAGGGAGATACGCAGTATTTT
>TRBJ2-4|.|TRBV7-2|.
CASSLDRESIQYF
TGTGCCAGCAGCTTAGACAGGGAATCCATTCAGTACTTC
>TRBJ2-4|TRBD2|TRBV28|.
CASSLRLAGAKNIQYF
TGTGCCAGCAGTTTACGGCTAGCGGGAGCCAAAAACATTCAGTACTTC